These T cell receptor beta chains were read from a single sample in a study of T cell responses to AZD1222 COVID-19 vaccine. TCRdb's table, derived via immunoSEQ multiplex PCR, lists solely in-frame clones and lacks some. The sample consists of 150,000 to 200,000 clones, approximately 90% of them appearing once. Sequenced material: peripheral blood, taken on day 0 of AZD1222 vaccination. All receptors derive from an adult in good health. Both conserved end residues are part of each CDR3. Fields, in order: D gene, J gene, V gene, clone size, CDR3 protein, CDR3 DNA. A D gene is named only where the DNA matches it firmly. Size values are once, few and many counts, or a class for expanded clones, and some rows have none.

D: -
J: TRBJ2-1
V: TRBV4-1
size: -
CDR3: CASSQMAEPYNEQFF
DNA: TGCGCCAGCAGCCAGATGGCGGAACCCTACAATGAGCAGTTCTTC

D: -
J: TRBJ2-2
V: TRBV11-2
size: -
CDR3: CASSFRTLSTNTGELFF
DNA: TGTGCCAGCAGCTTTAGGACGTTAAGCACGAACACCGGGGAGCTGTTTTTT

D: -
J: TRBJ1-1
V: TRBV10-2
size: -
CDR3: CASGKAGRNTEAFF
DNA: TGCGCCAGCGGCAAAGCCGGGCGCAACACTGAAGCTTTCTTT

D: -
J: TRBJ1-3
V: TRBV6-1
size: -
CDR3: CASSEISSTAGNTIYF
DNA: TGTGCCAGCAGTGAAATCTCTAGTACGGCTGGAAACACCATATATTTT

D: -
J: TRBJ2-5
V: TRBV5-8
size: -
CDR3: CASSLAVETQYF
DNA: TGTGCCAGCAGCTTGGCCGTAGAGACCCAGTACTTC

D: -
J: TRBJ1-5
V: TRBV28
size: -
CDR3: CASCVFSNQPQHF
DNA: TGTGCCAGCTGTGTATTTAGCAATCAGCCCCAGCATTTT

D: -
J: TRBJ1-2
V: TRBV28
size: -
CDR3: CASSLNYGYTF
DNA: TGTGCCAGCAGCCTCAACTATGGCTACACCTTC

D: -
J: TRBJ2-7
V: TRBV7-6
size: -
CDR3: CASSLGYGQSSYEQYF
DNA: TGTGCCAGCAGCTTAGGGTATGGGCAAAGCTCCTACGAGCAGTACTTC

D: TRBD2
J: TRBJ2-7
V: TRBV18
size: -
CDR3: CASSPGSTSGSYEQYF
DNA: TGTGCCAGCTCACCAGGGTCGACTAGCGGGAGCTACGAGCAGTACTTC

D: -
J: TRBJ1-2
V: TRBV6-4
size: -
CDR3: CASRPGTSRSIGYTF
DNA: TGTGCCAGCAGGCCGGGCACTTCACGGTCCATTGGCTACACCTTC

D: -
J: TRBJ2-7
V: TRBV12-3/TRBV12-4
size: -
CDR3: CASTRDIYEQYF
DNA: TGTGCCAGCACCCGGGACATCTACGAGCAGTACTTC

D: -
J: TRBJ1-3
V: TRBV28
size: -
CDR3: CASSLRPGFGNTIYF
DNA: TGTGCCAGCAGTTTAAGGCCAGGGTTTGGAAACACCATATATTTT

D: -
J: TRBJ2-2
V: TRBV6-5
size: -
CDR3: CASEDANTGELFF
DNA: TGTGCCAGCGAGGACGCGAACACCGGGGAGCTGTTTTTT

D: TRBD2
J: TRBJ2-7
V: TRBV2
size: -
CDR3: CASTRAGLAGDEQYF
DNA: TGTGCCAGCACTAGAGCCGGGCTAGCGGGAGACGAGCAGTACTTC

D: -
J: TRBJ2-3
V: TRBV7-3
size: -
CDR3: CASSLKRDPGPWADTQYF
DNA: TGTGCCAGCAGCTTGAAAAGGGACCCGGGTCCCTGGGCGGATACGCAGTATTTT

D: -
J: TRBJ1-2
V: TRBV12-2
size: -
CDR3: CASRLASYRGLYGYTF
DNA: TGTGCAAGTCGCTTAGCATCCTACAGGGGGCTGTATGGCTACACCTTC

D: -
J: TRBJ1-5
V: TRBV19
size: -
CDR3: CASSIDPGSQPQHF
DNA: TGTGCCAGTAGTATAGATCCGGGCAGTCAGCCCCAGCATTTT

D: -
J: TRBJ1-5
V: TRBV20-1
size: -
CDR3: CSARAVQVQHF
DNA: TGCAGTGCCAGAGCCGTCCAGGTCCAGCATTTT

D: -
J: TRBJ1-5
V: TRBV6-6
size: -
CDR3: CASSIGRDSNQPQHF
DNA: TGTGCCAGCAGTATTGGACGGGATAGCAATCAGCCCCAGCATTTT

D: -
J: TRBJ2-1
V: TRBV20-1
size: -
CDR3: CSASYRVNNEQFF
DNA: TGCAGTGCTAGTTACAGGGTCAACAATGAGCAGTTCTTC

D: TRBD1
J: TRBJ2-7
V: TRBV3-1/TRBV3-2
size: -
CDR3: CASSQDRGGPYEQYF
DNA: TGTGCCAGCAGCCAGGACAGGGGAGGTCCCTACGAGCAGTACTTC

D: TRBD1
J: TRBJ1-2
V: TRBV7-2
size: -
CDR3: CASSLGGQGAKGYTF
DNA: TGTGCCAGCAGCTTAGGGGGACAGGGGGCCAAGGGCTACACCTTC

D: -
J: TRBJ1-3
V: TRBV2
size: -
CDR3: CASSKLDSGRGNTIYF
DNA: TGTGCCAGCAGTAAGTTGGACTCCGGACGAGGAAACACCATATATTTT

D: -
J: TRBJ1-2
V: TRBV28
size: -
CDR3: CASRTGRGGYTF
DNA: TGTGCCAGCAGAACGGGGCGGGGTGGCTACACCTTC

D: TRBD1
J: TRBJ2-7
V: TRBV24-1
size: few
CDR3: CATSDGAGGFDEQYF
DNA: TGTGCCACCAGTGATGGAGCAGGGGGCTTTGACGAGCAGTACTTC

D: TRBD2
J: TRBJ2-1
V: TRBV7-9
size: -
CDR3: CASSITSGGAYSNEQFF
DNA: TGTGCCAGCAGCATCACTAGCGGGGGGGCCTATAGCAATGAGCAGTTCTTC

D: -
J: TRBJ1-3
V: TRBV4-1
size: -
CDR3: CASSQEKGSAGNTIYF
DNA: TGCGCCAGCAGCCAAGAAAAGGGCTCGGCTGGAAACACCATATATTTT

D: TRBD2
J: TRBJ2-3
V: TRBV29-1
size: -
CDR3: CSAAAGGRQLIYTQYF
DNA: TGCAGCGCCGCCGCGGGCGGGAGGCAATTGATATATACGCAGTATTTT

D: TRBD1
J: TRBJ2-2
V: TRBV7-9
size: once
CDR3: CASSLTDRGRPTGELFF
DNA: TGTGCCAGCAGCTTAACGGACAGGGGGCGCCCCACCGGGGAGCTGTTTTTT